This paragraph reports one T cell receptor (beta chain). Antigen unknown. The CDR3 consists of 15 residues. Trimming stripped 2 bases from V and 0 bases from J, with 7 bases between. One entry per CDR3 protein, called by TCRdb with MiXCR from the 5' RACE reads. There are around 94,000 distinct CDR3 sequences in the sample; about 8.3% occur only once, and over 25% lies in the top ten. The data originate from a study of CD8 T cells in ankylosing spondylitis. Overall study results and limits: Eight highly homologous variants formed a TCR beta motif that appeared characteristic of ankylosing spondylitis blood. Disease-linked clones were CD8+ and relatively rare in peripheral blood. Significantly higher representation of disease-linked clones was reported for matched ankylosing spondylitis synovial fluid.

V gene TRBV12-3 or TRBV12-4 combines with J gene TRBJ1-4; D gene ambiguous. The sequence was obtained from a male donor with ankylosing spondylitis. Sequenced: blood, either unsorted or a sorted T cell fraction (not recorded which). The CDR3 DNA follows: TGTGCCAGCAGTTTACTAATCACAACTAATGAAAAACTGTTTTTT. Protein product: CASSLLITTNEKLFF.